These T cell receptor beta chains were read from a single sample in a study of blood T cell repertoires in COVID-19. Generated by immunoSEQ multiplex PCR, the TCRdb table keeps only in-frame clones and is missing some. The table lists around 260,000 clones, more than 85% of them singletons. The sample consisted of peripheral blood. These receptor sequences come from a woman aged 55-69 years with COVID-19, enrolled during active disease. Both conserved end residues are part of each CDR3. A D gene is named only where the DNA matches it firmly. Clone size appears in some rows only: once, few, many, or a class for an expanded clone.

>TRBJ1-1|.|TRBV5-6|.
TGTGCCAGCAGCTTGAGGGGCCCGCGAACCAACACTGAAGCTTTCTTT
CASSLRGPRTNTEAFF
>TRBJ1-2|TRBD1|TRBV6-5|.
TGTGCCAGCAGTCCCACAGGGGGCGACGGCTACACCTTC
CASSPTGGDGYTF
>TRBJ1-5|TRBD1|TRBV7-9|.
TGTGCCAGCAGCGTACAGGGGGTTGGCAATCAGCCCCAGCATTTT
CASSVQGVGNQPQHF
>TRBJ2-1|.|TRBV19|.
TGTGCCAGTAGTATGGGCCAGGGTGACAATGAGCAGTTCTTC
CASSMGQGDNEQFF
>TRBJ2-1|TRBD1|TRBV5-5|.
TGTGCCAGCAGCTTGTTGACAGGGGGTAATGAGCAGTTCTTC
CASSLLTGGNEQFF
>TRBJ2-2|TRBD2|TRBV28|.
TGTGCCAGCAGTTCTAGCGGGAGTGACACCGGGGAGCTGTTTTTT
CASSSSGSDTGELFF
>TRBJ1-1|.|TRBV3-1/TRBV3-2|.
TGTGCCAGCAGCCGCGGGACTCCGAACACTGAAGCTTTCTTT
CASSRGTPNTEAFF
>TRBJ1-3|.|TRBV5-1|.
TGCGCCAGCAGCCCCGGGCGGGGGAGTAGCCACTCTGGAAACACCATATATTTT
CASSPGRGSSHSGNTIYF
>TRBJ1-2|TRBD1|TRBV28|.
TGTGCCAGCAGGACAGGGGGGGATGGCTACACCTTC
CASRTGGDGYTF
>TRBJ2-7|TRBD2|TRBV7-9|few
TGTGCCAGCAGCTTAGACCGGGGGACTAGCGGGACACAACCCAACGAGCAGTACTTC
CASSLDRGTSGTQPNEQYF
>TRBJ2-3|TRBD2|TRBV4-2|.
TGTGCCAGCAGCCAAGGTCAGCGGGACTCAGATACGCAGTATTTT
CASSQGQRDSDTQYF
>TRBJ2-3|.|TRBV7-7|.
TGTGCCAGCAGCCAGCACAGGTTCCCTAGCACAGATACGCAGTATTTT
CASSQHRFPSTDTQYF
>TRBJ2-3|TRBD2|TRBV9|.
TGTGCCAGCAGCGGCCAACTAGCGGGAGGGCCAAGTGCCACAGATACGCAGTATTTT
CASSGQLAGGPSATDTQYF
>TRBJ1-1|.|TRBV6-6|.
TGTGCCAGCAGTTACCCGGGGGGTACTGAAGCTTTCTTT
CASSYPGGTEAFF
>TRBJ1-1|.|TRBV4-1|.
TGCGCCAGCAGCCAGCCCCAGGGGACACCCCCTGAAGCTTTCTTT
CASSQPQGTPPEAFF
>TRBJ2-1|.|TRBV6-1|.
TGTGCCAGCAGTGAACCTCGGCAGGCCAGGTACAATGAGCAGTTCTTC
CASSEPRQARYNEQFF
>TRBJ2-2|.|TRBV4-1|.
TGCGCCAGCAGCCAAGAAGGACTACAGAACACCGGGGAGCTGTTTTTT
CASSQEGLQNTGELFF
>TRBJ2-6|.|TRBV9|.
TGTGCCAGCAGCGTAGGCAGCTCTGGGGCCAACGTCCTGACTTTC
CASSVGSSGANVLTF
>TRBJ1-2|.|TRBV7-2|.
TGTGCCAGCAGCTCTTCCGGACAGCCCTTGAGGGGCTACACCTTC
CASSSSGQPLRGYTF
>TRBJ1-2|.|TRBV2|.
TGTGCCAGCAGTGGGGGCGAGAGGTATGGCTACACCTTC
CASSGGERYGYTF
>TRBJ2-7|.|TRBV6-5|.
TGTGCCAGCAGTTATCGGGGTTTGGGCTTCAACTACGAGCAGTACTTC
CASSYRGLGFNYEQYF
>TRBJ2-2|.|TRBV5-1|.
TGCGCCAGCAGCTCCGAGGGTTCGACCCGGGAGCTGTTTTTT
CASSSEGSTRELFF
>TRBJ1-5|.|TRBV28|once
TGTGCCAGCAGTTTACTAGGGGCGGGGCAGCCCCAGCATTTT
CASSLLGAGQPQHF
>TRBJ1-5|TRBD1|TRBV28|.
TGTGCCAGCAGTCCTCAGACAGGGAATCATCAGCCCCAGCATTTT
CASSPQTGNHQPQHF
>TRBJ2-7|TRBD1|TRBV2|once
TGTGCCAGCAGTGATCAGGGGGTATCCTACGAGCAGTACTTC
CASSDQGVSYEQYF
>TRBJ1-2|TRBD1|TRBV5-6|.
TGTGCCAGCAGCTTGGGACAGGGAGGCTATGGCTACACCTTC
CASSLGQGGYGYTF
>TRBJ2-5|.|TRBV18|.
TGTGCCAGCTCTCAACAGCAAGAGACCCAGTACTTC
CASSQQQETQYF
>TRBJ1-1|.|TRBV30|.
TGTGCCTGGAGTGGGATGTTTAAAGGGAGGGACACTGAAGCTTTCTTT
CAWSGMFKGRDTEAFF
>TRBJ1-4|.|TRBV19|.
TGTGCCAGTACCAGCGTTCGGGGAGAAAAACTGTTTTTT
CASTSVRGEKLFF
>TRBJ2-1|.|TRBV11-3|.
TGTGCCAGCAGCCCCCGGACTACCAGGAACAATGAGCAGTTCTTC
CASSPRTTRNNEQFF
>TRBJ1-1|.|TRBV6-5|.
TGTGCCAGCAGCGTCGACAGGCAGACTGAAGCTTTCTTT
CASSVDRQTEAFF
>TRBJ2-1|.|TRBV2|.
TGTGCCAGCAGAACGGGAAAAGCAACCTACAATGAGCAGTTCTTC
CASRTGKATYNEQFF
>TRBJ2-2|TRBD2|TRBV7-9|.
TGTGCCAGCAGCTCGCAAGCGGGAGCCGTCGGCACCGGGGAGCTGTTTTTT
CASSSQAGAVGTGELFF
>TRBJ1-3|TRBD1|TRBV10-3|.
TGTGCCATCAGTGAAAGTAGGACAGGGGGCATCTCTGGAAACACCATATATTTT
CAISESRTGGISGNTIYF
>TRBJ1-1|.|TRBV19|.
TGTGCCAGTAGTGTACAGAGGGCACGGACTGAAGCTTTCTTT
CASSVQRARTEAFF
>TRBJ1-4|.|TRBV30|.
TGTGCCTGGACCCCCGGGGGGCGGGATAGAGAAAAACTGTTTTTT
CAWTPGGRDREKLFF
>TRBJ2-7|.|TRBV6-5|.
TGTGCCAGCACCGGATTGGGAGGCCAGAGTTACGAGCAGTACTTC
CASTGLGGQSYEQYF
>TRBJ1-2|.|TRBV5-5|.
TGTGCCAGCAGCGGAAAGACAGCTAACTATGGCTACACCTTC
CASSGKTANYGYTF
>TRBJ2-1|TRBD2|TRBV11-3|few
TGTGCCAGCAGCTTAGATGCCGGACTAGCGGGCCACAATGAGCAGTTCTTC
CASSLDAGLAGHNEQFF
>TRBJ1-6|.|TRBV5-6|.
TGTGCCAGCAGCTTGCAGGGCCCTAAAAATTCACCCCTCCACTTT
CASSLQGPKNSPLHF
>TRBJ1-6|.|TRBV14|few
TGTGCCAGCAGCCAAGCAGGGCGGCGTGCCTATAATTCACCCCTCCACTTT
CASSQAGRRAYNSPLHF
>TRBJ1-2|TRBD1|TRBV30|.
TGTGCCTGGAGTGACCGGGACAGGAGTTTGGGGGACTATGGCTACACCTTC
CAWSDRDRSLGDYGYTF
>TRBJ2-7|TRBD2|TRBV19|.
TGTGCCAGTAGTAGAGAAGGGTATACTAGCGGAACAACCTACGAGCAGTACTTC
CASSREGYTSGTTYEQYF
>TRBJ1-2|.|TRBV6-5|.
TGTGCCAGCAGTTACTGGGCAGGGGCGCCAGACTATGGCTACACCTTC
CASSYWAGAPDYGYTF
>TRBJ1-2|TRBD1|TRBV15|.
TGTGCCACCAGCAGGGACAGGGGGCTTCACTCTGGCTACACCTTC
CATSRDRGLHSGYTF
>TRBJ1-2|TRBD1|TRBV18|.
TGTGCCAGCTCACCACAGACAGGGGACGTATATGGCTACACCTTC
CASSPQTGDVYGYTF
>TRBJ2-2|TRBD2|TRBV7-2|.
TGTGCCAGCAGCAGAAGCCAACTAGCGGGAGGGACCGGGGAGCTGTTTTTT
CASSRSQLAGGTGELFF
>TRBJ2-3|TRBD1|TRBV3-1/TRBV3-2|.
TGTGCCAGCAGCCAAGAAGGACAGGGGGAAACAGATACGCAGTATTTT
CASSQEGQGETDTQYF
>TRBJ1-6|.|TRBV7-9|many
TGTGCCAGCAGCTTCAAACTTTCACCCCTCCACTTT
CASSFKLSPLHF
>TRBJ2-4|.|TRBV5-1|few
TGCGCCAGCAGCTTGGGAGGAGCCAAAAACATTCAGTACTTC
CASSLGGAKNIQYF
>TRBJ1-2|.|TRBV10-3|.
TGTGCCATCAGTGAGTCGAGGGTAGGGAATGGCTACACCTTC
CAISESRVGNGYTF
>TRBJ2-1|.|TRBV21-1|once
TGTGCCAGCAGCCCACGGACTAGCGGCTCCTACAATGAGCAGTTCTTC
CASSPRTSGSYNEQFF
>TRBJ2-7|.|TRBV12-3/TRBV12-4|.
TGTGCCAGCAGTCCGACACTTTACGAGCAGTACTTC
CASSPTLYEQYF
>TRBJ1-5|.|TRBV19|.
TGTGCCAGTAGTATAAATCTCAATCAGCCCCAGCATTTT
CASSINLNQPQHF
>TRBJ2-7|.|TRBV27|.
TGTGCCAGCAGTTTAAGCCACTCAACTTTCGACGAGCAGTACTTC
CASSLSHSTFDEQYF